These 18 T cell receptor beta chains share one sample of origin, sequenced in a study of blood T cell repertoires in COVID-19. Repertoires were generated with immunoSEQ multiplex PCR, while TCRdb's copy carries only in-frame clones and drops some. In the table there are about 250,000 clones, approximately 85% of which are singletons. The sample was peripheral blood. The receptors derive from a human donor with COVID-19, enrolled during active disease. The donor label of this sample is uncertain.

This clone has just a few counts. The chain joins TRBV19 to TRBJ1-2; tentatively, D is TRBD1 (6 bases). V was shortened by 5 bases and J by 5 bases, with 21 bases between the two germline ends. This CDR3 spans 16 amino acids. Germline CDR1 LNHDA, CDR2 SQIVND (reference sequence). In DNA form, the CDR3 reads TGTGCCAGTAGTGGGAAGCAGGGGTTCACGGCGTATGGCTACACCTTC. This translates into CASSGKQGFTAYGYTF.

This sequence joins TRBV28 and TRBJ1-5; 7 positions agree with TRBD1. The CDR3 loop spans 14 amino acids. Germline V lookup: CDR1 MDHEN, CDR2 SYDVKM. V lost 6 bases, J lost 5 bases, and 7 bases stayed unmatched. CDR3 sequence reads: CASRRDRNYQPQHF. The CDR3 DNA follows: TGTGCCAGCAGACGGGACAGAAACTATCAGCCCCAGCATTTT. The whole variable domain, filled in from reference TRBV28 and TRBJ1-5, reads DVKVTQSSRYLVKRTGEKVFLECVQDMDHENMFWYRQDPGLGLRLIYFSYDVKMKEKGDIPEGYSVSREKKERFSLILESASTNQTSMYLCASRRDRNYQPQHFGDGTRLSIL.

This clone was found a few times. The chain carries TRBV21-1 and TRBJ1-5; the D call in the table, TRBD1, was not verified against the DNA. TRBV21-1 is a listed pseudogene. The CDR3 is 13 amino acids. CDR3 nucleotide sequence: TGTGCCACCTTTATGAGACAAGATCAGCCCCAGCATTTT. Translation gives CATFMRQDQPQHF.

V and J are TRBV6-5 and TRBJ2-5; weak D call: TRBD2 (7 bases). The CDR3 has 14 residues. Germline V CDR1 and CDR2: MNHEY, SVGAGI. Trimming took off 8 bases at V and 0 bases at J, with 13 bases between the two ends. The CDR3 loop reads CASFFGGHQETQYF. In DNA, the CDR3 is TGTGCCAGCTTCTTCGGGGGGCACCAAGAGACCCAGTACTTC.

Many counts were recorded for this clone. The chain employs TRBV19 and TRBJ2-7; 7 bases align to TRBD1. The CDR3 loop spans 14 amino acids. Germline trimming cut 3 bases from V and 2 bases from J; bases unmatched to any gene: 4. Germline CDR1 and CDR2: LNHDA and SQIVND (reference sequence). In nucleotides, the CDR3 is TGTGCCAGTAGTATGAGGGACAGTCCCTACGAGCAGTACTTC. This gives the protein CASSMRDSPYEQYF.

This chain joins TRBV10-3 and TRBJ2-5; 8 bases line up with TRBD2. Germline V gives CDR1 ENHRY, CDR2 SYGVKD. The junction had 7 bases not matched to a gene; V was cut back by 10 bases and J by 0 bases. CDR3 length equals 14 residues. The CDR3 DNA reads TGTGCCAGTCAGCGGGAGAGCGACCAAGAGACCCAGTACTTC. It specifies CASQRESDQETQYF.

The J gene is TRBJ2-5, the V gene TRBV21-1; the D call in the table, TRBD2, was not verified against the DNA. TRBV21-1 counts as a pseudogene. The CDR3 loop spans 16 amino acids. The DNA of the CDR3 is TGTGCCAGCAGCAAAAAAGGGACTACGACGTCGGAGACCCAGTACTTC. Its translation: CASSKKGTTTSETQYF.

Only one count was recorded for this clone. The chain has TRBV5-1 and TRBJ2-7, with D tentatively TRBD2 (5 bases). Trimming took off 4 bases at V and 3 bases at J, with 11 bases between the two ends. Per germline, CDR1 SGHRS and CDR2 YFSETQ. The CDR3 is 13 residues long. This CDR3 reads CASSPEGFYEQYF. CDR3 nucleotide sequence: TGCGCCAGCAGCCCTGAGGGATTCTACGAGCAGTACTTC.

The chain has TRBV28 and TRBJ1-1; D perhaps matches TRBD1 (6 bases). V was pared by 5 bases and J by 1 base, with 17 bases between. Germline V gene data show CDR1 as MDHEN and CDR2 as SYDVKM. The CDR3 runs 16 residues. CDR3 region: CASSPLGETGNTEAFF. In DNA, the CDR3 is TGTGCCAGCAGTCCCCTCGGTGAGACAGGGAACACTGAAGCTTTCTTT.

The rearrangement joins TRBV29-1 to TRBJ2-3; D not certain. This CDR3 comprises 13 residues. V dropped 3 bases and J dropped 1 base, with 8 bases sitting between them. The germline V gene has CDR1 SQVTM and CDR2 ANQGSEA. This CDR3 is CSVDGRGTDTQYF. The DNA for the CDR3 is TGCAGCGTTGATGGCCGGGGCACAGATACGCAGTATTTT.

CDR3 DNA sequence: TGTGCCAGCACCCCCGCGGGGGATGGAAACACCATATATTTT. Its translation is CASTPAGDGNTIYF. The genes are TRBV6-2 or TRBV6-3 and TRBJ1-3, with a weak D call TRBD1 (5 bases). The CDR3 is 14 amino acids. V lost 7 bases, J lost 3 bases, and 13 bases lay in between. The germline V gene has CDR1 MNHEY and CDR2 SVGEGT.

This chain joins TRBV15 and TRBJ2-3; tentatively, D is TRBD1 (6 bases). V shed 2 bases and J shed 2 bases, with 8 bases lying between them. Germline CDR1 and CDR2: LNHNV and YYDKDF (reference sequence). This CDR3 comprises 14 residues. The CDR3: CATSRNRDTDTQYF. In nucleotides, the CDR3 is TGTGCCACCAGCAGAAACAGGGACACAGATACGCAGTATTTT.

This chain links TRBV10-2 with TRBJ2-7, with TRBD2 identical over 13 bases. The CDR3 has 16 residues. J was trimmed by 2 bases and V by 6 bases; bases with no gene match: 7. Germline V lookup: CDR1 WSHSY, CDR2 SAAADI. DNA for the CDR3: TGCGCCAGCAGGACCGGACTAGCGGGAGAGACCTACGAGCAGTACTTC. Amino acid sequence: CASRTGLAGETYEQYF.

About this clone: Other DNA variants within this sample encode the same CDR3. The chain carries TRBV30 and TRBJ1-2; D call uncertain. The CDR3 length is 13 residues. Trimming cost V 3 bases and J 3 bases, with 11 bases left between them. Germline V gene lookup returns CDR1 GTSNPN and CDR2 SVGIG (reference sequence). The CDR3 here is CAWSVTRDYGYTF. CDR3 in DNA: TGTGCCTGGAGCGTGACACGAGACTATGGCTACACCTTC.

The rearrangement links TRBV6-4 to TRBJ2-3; D call uncertain. Trimming left V 4 bases short and J 2 bases short, with 7 bases between. The CDR3 runs to 13 residues. Germline values: CDR1 MRHNA, CDR2 SNTAGT. CDR3 DNA sequence: TGTGCCAGCAGTGCCCTAGACACAGATACGCAGTATTTT. It codes for CASSALDTDTQYF.

The chain is built from TRBV6-5 and TRBJ1-1; no clear D gene. V lost 6 bases and J lost 3, with 17 bases in between. This CDR3 is 15 amino acids long. The germline CDR1 and CDR2 sequences are MNHEY and SVGAGI. The CDR3 reads CASRLRSVLYTEAFF. The CDR3 DNA sequence: TGTGCCAGCAGACTAAGGTCCGTCTTGTACACTGAAGCTTTCTTT.

This chain uses TRBV27 with TRBJ2-7; D possibly corresponds to TRBD2 (6 bases). Germline CDR1 MNHEY, CDR2 SMNVEV (reference sequence). V lost 3 bases, J lost 7 bases, and 16 bases lay in between. The CDR3 is 14 residues long. The CDR3 DNA is TGTGCCAGCAGTTTCGGAGCGGGCAAGGGGGAGCAGTACTTC. Encoded protein: CASSFGAGKGEQYF.

The V call is TRBV19, the J call TRBJ1-6; perhaps TRBD1 as D (6 bases). Germline assignment: CDR1 LNHDA and CDR2 SQIVND (reference sequence). The length of the CDR3 is 15 residues. Trimming shortened V by 5 bases and J by 5 bases, and 13 bases separated the two germline ends. CDR3 region: CASSVDRTNNSPLHF. CDR3 bases: TGTGCCAGTAGTGTCGACAGGACAAATAATTCACCCCTCCACTTT. The full variable domain, with the rest looked up from reference TRBV19 and TRBJ1-6, is DGGITQSPKYLFRKEGQNVTLSCEQNLNHDAMYWYRQDPGQGLRLIYYSQIVNDFQKGDIAEGYSVSREKKESFPLTVTSAQKNPTAFYLCASSVDRTNNSPLHFGNGTRLTVT.